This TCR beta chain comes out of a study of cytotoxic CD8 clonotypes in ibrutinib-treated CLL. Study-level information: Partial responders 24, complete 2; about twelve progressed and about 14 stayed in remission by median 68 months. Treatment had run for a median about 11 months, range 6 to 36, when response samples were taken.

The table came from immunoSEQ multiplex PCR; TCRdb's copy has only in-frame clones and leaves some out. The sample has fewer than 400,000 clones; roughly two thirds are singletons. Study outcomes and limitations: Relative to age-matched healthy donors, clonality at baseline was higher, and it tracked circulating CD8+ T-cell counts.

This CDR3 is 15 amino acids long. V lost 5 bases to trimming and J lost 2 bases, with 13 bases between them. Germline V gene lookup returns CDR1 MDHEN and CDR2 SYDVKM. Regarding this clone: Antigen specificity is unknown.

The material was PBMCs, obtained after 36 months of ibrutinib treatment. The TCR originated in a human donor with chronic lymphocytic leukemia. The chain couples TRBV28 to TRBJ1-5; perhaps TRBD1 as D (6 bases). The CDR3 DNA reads TGTGCCAGCAGTAAACAGGGATTCGGCAATCAGCCCCAGCATTTT. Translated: CASSKQGFGNQPQHF.